This TCR beta chain came from a study of CD8 T cells in ankylosing spondylitis. Broader study findings: Enrichment of disease-linked clones was reportedly significant in matched ankylosing spondylitis synovial fluid. Past research had described some motif variants in reactive arthritis synovial fluid and blood. A TCR beta motif of 7 or 8 highly homologous variants appeared characteristic of ankylosing spondylitis blood.

TCRdb passed the 5' RACE reads through MiXCR, listing each CDR3 protein once. The table records 250,000 to 350,000 distinct CDR3 sequences, 20% of them present only once. As for this clonotype: Its antigen is undetermined.

Per the germline V gene, CDR1 is SGHVS and CDR2 is FNYEAQ. The trim removed 1 base at V and 6 bases at J, leaving 3 bases unmatched. The CDR3 extends over 14 amino acids. The genes are TRBV7-6 and TRBJ2-5; 9 bases line up with TRBD2. Material: blood, either unsorted or a sorted T cell fraction (not recorded which). The origin of this receptor is a male donor with ankylosing spondylitis or in good health (not recorded which). CDR3 DNA sequence: TGTGCCAGCAGCTTAGGGACTAGCGTAAAGACCCAGTACTTC. It encodes CASSLGTSVKTQYF.